This T cell receptor (beta chain) was retrieved from a study of T-cell memory formation after mild COVID-19. This clonotype appeared once. Trimming cost V 2 bases and J 6 bases, with 14 bases left between them. CDR1 is KGHSH and CDR2 is LQKENI in the germline V gene. CDR3 size: 15 residues. TCRdb re-called the 5' RACE reads through MiXCR, storing one row per CDR3 protein. The sample holds about 350,000 distinct CDR3 sequences, about an eighth seen once. This clonotype originated in a man between 18 and 35 years old who had mild COVID-19 (a few samples of this study predate the infection). Cell type and time point are not known. The sample was PBMCs or a T cell subset sorted from them (not recorded which). This chain joins TRBV18 and TRBJ1-5, with a weak D call TRBD1 (5 bases). DNA for the CDR3: TGTGCCAGCTCACCAGGGGACCGAGGAAGTCAGCCCCAGCATTTT. Its protein is CASSPGDRGSQPQHF.